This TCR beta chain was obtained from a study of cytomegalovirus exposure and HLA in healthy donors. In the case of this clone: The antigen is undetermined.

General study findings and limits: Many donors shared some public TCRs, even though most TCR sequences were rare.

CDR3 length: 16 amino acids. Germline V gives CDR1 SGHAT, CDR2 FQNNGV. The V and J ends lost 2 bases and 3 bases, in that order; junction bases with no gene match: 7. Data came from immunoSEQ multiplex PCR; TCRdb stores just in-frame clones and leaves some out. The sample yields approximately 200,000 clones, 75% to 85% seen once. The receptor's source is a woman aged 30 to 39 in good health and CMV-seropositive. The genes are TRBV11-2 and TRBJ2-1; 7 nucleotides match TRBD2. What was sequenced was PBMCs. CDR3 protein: CASSLFEAGSYNEQFF. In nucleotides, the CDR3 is TGTGCCAGCAGCTTATTTGAAGCGGGGAGCTACAATGAGCAGTTCTTC. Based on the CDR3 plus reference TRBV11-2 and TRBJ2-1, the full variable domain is EAGVAQSPRYKIIEKRQSVAFWCNPISGHATLYWYQQILGQGPKLLIQFQNNGVVDDSQLPKDRFSAERLKGVDSTLKIQPAKLEDSAVYLCASSLFEAGSYNEQFFGPGTRLTVL.